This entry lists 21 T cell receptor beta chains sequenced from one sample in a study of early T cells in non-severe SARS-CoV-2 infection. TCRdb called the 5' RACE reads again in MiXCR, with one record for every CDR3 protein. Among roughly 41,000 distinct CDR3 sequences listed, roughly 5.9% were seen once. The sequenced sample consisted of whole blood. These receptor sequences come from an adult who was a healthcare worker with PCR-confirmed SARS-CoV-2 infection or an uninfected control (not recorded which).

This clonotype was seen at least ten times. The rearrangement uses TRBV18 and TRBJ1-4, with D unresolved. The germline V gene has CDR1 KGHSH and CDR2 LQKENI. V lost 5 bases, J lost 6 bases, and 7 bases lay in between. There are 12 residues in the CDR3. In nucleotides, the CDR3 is TGTGCCAGCTCAGGGCTGGATGAAAAACTGTTTTTT. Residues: CASSGLDEKLFF.

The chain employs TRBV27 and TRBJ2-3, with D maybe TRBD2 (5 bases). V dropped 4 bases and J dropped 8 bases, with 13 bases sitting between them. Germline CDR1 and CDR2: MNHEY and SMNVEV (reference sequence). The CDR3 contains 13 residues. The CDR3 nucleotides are TGTGCCAGCAGTTCAAACCTTCGGGGTACGCAGTATTTT. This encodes CASSSNLRGTQYF.

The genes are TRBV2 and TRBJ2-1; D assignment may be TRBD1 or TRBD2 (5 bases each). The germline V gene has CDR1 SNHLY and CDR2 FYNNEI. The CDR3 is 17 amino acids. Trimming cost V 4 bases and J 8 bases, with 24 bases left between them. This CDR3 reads CASSAGLGRTPWDEQFF. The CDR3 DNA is TGTGCCAGCAGTGCCGGACTGGGCAGGACACCTTGGGATGAGCAGTTCTTC. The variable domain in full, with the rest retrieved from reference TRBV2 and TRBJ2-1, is EPEVTQTPSHQVTQMGQEVILRCVPISNHLYFYWYRQILGQKVEFLVSFYNNEISEKSEIFDDQFSVERPDGSNFTLKIRSTKLEDSAMYFCASSAGLGRTPWDEQFFGPGTRLTVL.

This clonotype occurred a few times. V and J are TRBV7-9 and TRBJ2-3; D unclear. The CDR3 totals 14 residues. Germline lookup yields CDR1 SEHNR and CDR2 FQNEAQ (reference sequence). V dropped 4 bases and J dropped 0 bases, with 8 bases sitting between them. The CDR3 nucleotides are TGTGCCAGCAGCTACGGTCTTAGCACAGATACGCAGTATTTT. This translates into CASSYGLSTDTQYF.

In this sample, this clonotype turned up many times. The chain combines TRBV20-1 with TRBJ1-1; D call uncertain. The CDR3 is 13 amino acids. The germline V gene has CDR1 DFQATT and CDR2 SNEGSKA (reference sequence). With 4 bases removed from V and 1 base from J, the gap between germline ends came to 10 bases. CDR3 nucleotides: TGCAGTGCTACCCCGGTTTGGAACACTGAAGCTTTCTTT. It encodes CSATPVWNTEAFF.

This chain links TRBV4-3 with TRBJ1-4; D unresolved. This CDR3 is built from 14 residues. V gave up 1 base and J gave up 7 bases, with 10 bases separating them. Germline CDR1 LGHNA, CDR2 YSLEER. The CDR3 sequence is CASSQVEYVEKLFF. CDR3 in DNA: TGCGCCAGCAGCCAAGTGGAGTATGTTGAAAAACTGTTTTTT.

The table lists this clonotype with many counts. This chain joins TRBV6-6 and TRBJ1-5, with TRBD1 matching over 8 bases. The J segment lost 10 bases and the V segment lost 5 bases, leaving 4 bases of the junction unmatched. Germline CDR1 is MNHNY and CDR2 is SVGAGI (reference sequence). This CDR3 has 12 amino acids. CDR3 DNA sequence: TGTGCCAGCAGTCCGACAGGGGAACCCCAGCATTTT. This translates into CASSPTGEPQHF.

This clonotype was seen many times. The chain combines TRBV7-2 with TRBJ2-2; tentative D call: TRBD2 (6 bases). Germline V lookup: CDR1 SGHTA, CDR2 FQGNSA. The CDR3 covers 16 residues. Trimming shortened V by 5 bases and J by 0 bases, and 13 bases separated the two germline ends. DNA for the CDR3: TGTGCCAGCAGCACCAGACTAGTCCCGAACACCGGGGAGCTGTTTTTT. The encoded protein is CASSTRLVPNTGELFF.

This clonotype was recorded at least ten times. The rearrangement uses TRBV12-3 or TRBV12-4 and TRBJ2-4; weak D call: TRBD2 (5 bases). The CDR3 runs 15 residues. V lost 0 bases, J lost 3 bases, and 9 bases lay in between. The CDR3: CASSLAAGIKNIQYF. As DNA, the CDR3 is TGTGCCAGCAGTTTAGCCGCCGGGATCAAAAACATTCAGTACTTC.

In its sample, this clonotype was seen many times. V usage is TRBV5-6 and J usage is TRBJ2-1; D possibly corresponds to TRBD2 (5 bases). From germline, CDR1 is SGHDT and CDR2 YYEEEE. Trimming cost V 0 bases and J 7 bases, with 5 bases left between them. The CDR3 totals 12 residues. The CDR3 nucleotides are TGTGCCAGCAGCTTGGGAGGGAATGAGCAGTTCTTC. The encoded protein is CASSLGGNEQFF.

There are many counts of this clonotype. DNA for the CDR3: TGCAGTGCTCCCCTTATTGAAGAGACCCAGTACTTC. Translating gives CSAPLIEETQYF. V is TRBV20-1 and J is TRBJ2-5; no clear D gene. Trimming stripped 5 bases from V and 3 bases from J, with 10 bases between. Germline V gene sequence: CDR1 DFQATT, CDR2 SNEGSKA (reference sequence). The CDR3 spans 12 residues.

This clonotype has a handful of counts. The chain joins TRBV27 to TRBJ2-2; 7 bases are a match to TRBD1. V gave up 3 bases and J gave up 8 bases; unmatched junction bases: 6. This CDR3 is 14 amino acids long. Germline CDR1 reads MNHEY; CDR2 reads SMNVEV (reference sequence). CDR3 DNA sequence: TGTGCCAGCAGTTTTTATGGGGGACAGGGGGAGCTGTTTTTT. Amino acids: CASSFYGGQGELFF.

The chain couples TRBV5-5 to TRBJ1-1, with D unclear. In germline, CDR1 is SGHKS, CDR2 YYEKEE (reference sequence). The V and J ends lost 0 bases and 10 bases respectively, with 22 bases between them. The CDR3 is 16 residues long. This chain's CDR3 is CASSLELRLPHTGAFF. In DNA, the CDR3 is TGTGCCAGCAGCTTGGAGTTGAGACTTCCCCATACGGGAGCTTTCTTT. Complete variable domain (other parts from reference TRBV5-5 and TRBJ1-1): DAGVTQSPTHLIKTRGQQVTLRCSPISGHKSVSWYQQVLGQGPQFIFQYYEKEERGRGNFPDRFSARQFPNYSSELNVNALLLGDSALYLCASSLELRLPHTGAFFGQGTRLTVV.

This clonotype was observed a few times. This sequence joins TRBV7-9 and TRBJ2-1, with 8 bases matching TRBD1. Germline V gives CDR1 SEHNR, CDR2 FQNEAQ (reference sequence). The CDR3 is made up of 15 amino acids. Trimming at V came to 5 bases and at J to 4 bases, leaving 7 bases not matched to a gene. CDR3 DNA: TGTGCCAGCAGCCCAACCGGGACAGGTTACAATGAGCAGTTCTTC. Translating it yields CASSPTGTGYNEQFF. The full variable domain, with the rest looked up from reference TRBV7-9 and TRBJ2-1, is DTGVSQNPRHKITKRGQNVTFRCDPISEHNRLYWYRQTLGQGPEFLTYFQNEAQLEKSRLLSDRFSAERPKGSFSTLEIQRTEQGDSAMYLCASSPTGTGYNEQFFGPGTRLTVL.

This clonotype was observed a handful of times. Written as DNA, the CDR3 is TGTGCCAGCAGCGTCGGACCAGAGGTATACAATGAGCAGTTCTTC. It is translated as CASSVGPEVYNEQFF. The chain employs TRBV9 and TRBJ2-1; D is undetermined. The germline V gene encodes CDR1 SGDLS and CDR2 YYNGEE. The CDR3 is 15 residues long. V lost 2 bases and J lost 4, with 13 bases in between.

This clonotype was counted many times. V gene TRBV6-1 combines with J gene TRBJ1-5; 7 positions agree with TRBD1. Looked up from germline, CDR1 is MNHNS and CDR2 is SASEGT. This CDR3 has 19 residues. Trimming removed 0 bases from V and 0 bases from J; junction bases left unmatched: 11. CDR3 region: CASSEAMRGRRYSNQPQHF. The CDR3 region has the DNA TGTGCCAGCAGTGAAGCAATGAGGGGGCGGCGCTATAGCAATCAGCCCCAGCATTTT.

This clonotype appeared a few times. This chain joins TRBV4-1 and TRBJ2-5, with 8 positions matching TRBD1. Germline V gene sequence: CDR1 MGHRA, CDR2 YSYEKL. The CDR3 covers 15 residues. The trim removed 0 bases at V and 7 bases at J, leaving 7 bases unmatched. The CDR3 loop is CASSQESRGQGTQYF. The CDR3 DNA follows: TGCGCCAGCAGCCAAGAGTCCAGGGGGCAGGGGACCCAGTACTTC.

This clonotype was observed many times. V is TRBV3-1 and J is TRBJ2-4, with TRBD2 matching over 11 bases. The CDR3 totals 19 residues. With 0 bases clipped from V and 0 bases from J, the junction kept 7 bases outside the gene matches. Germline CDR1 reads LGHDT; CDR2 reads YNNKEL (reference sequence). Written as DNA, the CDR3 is TGTGCCAGCAGCCAAGAAAGCTTTGGACTAGCGGGAGCCAAAAACATTCAGTACTTC. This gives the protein CASSQESFGLAGAKNIQYF. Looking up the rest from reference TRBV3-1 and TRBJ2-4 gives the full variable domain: DTAVSQTPKYLVTQMGNDKSIKCEQNLGHDTMYWYKQDSKKFLKIMFSYNNKELIINETVPNRFSPKSPDKAHLNLHINSLELGDSAVYFCASSQESFGLAGAKNIQYFGAGTRLSVL.

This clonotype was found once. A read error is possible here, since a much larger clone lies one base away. The CDR3 loop is CSGRDEQYF. As DNA, the CDR3 is TGCAGCGGGAGGGACGAGCAGTACTTC. The chain links TRBV20-1 to TRBJ2-7; the match to TRBD2 covers 8 bases. This CDR3 region has 9 residues. The germline gives CDR1 DFQATT, CDR2 SNEGSKA (reference sequence).

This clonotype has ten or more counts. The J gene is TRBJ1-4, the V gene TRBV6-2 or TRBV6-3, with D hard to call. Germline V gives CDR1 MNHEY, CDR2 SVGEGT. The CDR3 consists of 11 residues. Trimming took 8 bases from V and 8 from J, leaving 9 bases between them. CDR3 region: CASGNREKLFF. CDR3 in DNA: TGTGCCAGCGGAAATCGAGAAAAACTGTTTTTT.

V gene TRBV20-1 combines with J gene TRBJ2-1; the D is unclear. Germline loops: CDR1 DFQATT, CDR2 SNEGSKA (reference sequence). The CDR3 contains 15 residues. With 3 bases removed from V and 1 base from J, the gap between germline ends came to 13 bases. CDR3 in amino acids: CSARPRTGSYNEQFF. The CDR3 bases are TGCAGTGCTAGGCCCCGGACCGGATCCTACAATGAGCAGTTCTTC.